This T cell receptor (beta chain) was found in a study of blood T cells in healthy people across ages. Findings and limits, study-wide: Among long-lived donors, naive CD4+ cells were more numerous and diversity higher than in aged donors.

The CDR3 is 12 residues long. V was clipped by 6 bases and J by 13 bases; unmatched bases: 9. Together with a sample-barcoded 5' primer, a J-beta primer mix was included in a second PCR lasting about 7 to 12 cycles. No fewer than 2.5 million CDR3-containing paired-end reads came from each sample. TCRdb re-called the 5' RACE reads with MiXCR, one entry per CDR3 protein. Found here are 1.5 million or so distinct CDR3 sequences, approximately 43% of them singletons; the top ten hold 4%. This clonotype was seen just once. Its matching antigen is unknown. The sequencing input was blood. The sequence was obtained from a young woman in good health. The V call is TRBV12-3 or TRBV12-4, the J call TRBJ2-4; 7 positions agree with TRBD2. The CDR3 sequence: CASRKGRGEQYF. For the CDR3, the DNA is TGTGCCAGCAGGAAGGGCCGGGGGGAGCAGTACTTC.